Each of the 30 T cell receptor beta chains below was sequenced from the same sample in a study of patients and donors after allogeneic stem cell transplantation. TCRdb processed the RT-PCR reads anew with MiXCR; each CDR3 protein has one entry. The data hold about 960,000 distinct CDR3 sequences, with roughly 17% observed a single time. Material: blood, either unsorted or a sorted T cell fraction (not recorded which). The receptors here all came from a human donor who was either an allogeneic HSCT recipient or a stem cell or donor lymphocyte infusion donor (not recorded which). It is not recorded whose cells these are; they may come from a transplant donor.

This clonotype was detected only a few times. The chain links TRBV20-1 to TRBJ1-5; the D is unclear. The V gene's germline CDR1 is DFQATT and CDR2 SNEGSKA (reference sequence). V was shortened by 4 bases and J by 2 bases, with 12 bases between the two germline ends. This CDR3 is 14 amino acids long. The CDR3 DNA follows: TGCAGTGCTATCATCGGCGGACGCAATCAGCCCCAGCATTTT. Translated, it gives CSAIIGGRNQPQHF.

This clonotype came up a few times. The chain uses TRBV2 and TRBJ2-7, with D hard to call. This CDR3 is 14 amino acids long. The germline CDR1 and CDR2 sequences are SNHLY and FYNNEI. Trimming removed 0 bases at V and 3 bases at J, with 9 bases between. The CDR3 bases are TGTGCCAGCAGTGAAGCGCTCGAATTCTACGAGCAGTACTTC. It yields the protein CASSEALEFYEQYF.

The chain is built from TRBV4-1 and TRBJ2-7; D might be TRBD2 (6 bases). The germline gives CDR1 MGHRA, CDR2 YSYEKL. The CDR3 has 16 amino acids. Trimming left V 0 bases short and J 4 bases short, with 16 bases between. The CDR3 is CASSQDLALALYEQYF. CDR3 bases: TGCGCCAGCAGCCAAGACCTAGCGCTTGCTCTGTACGAGCAGTACTTC.

The V gene is TRBV28, the J gene TRBJ2-3, with D possibly being TRBD2 (6 bases). CDR1 and CDR2 from the germline V gene are MDHEN and SYDVKM. V lost 2 bases and J 5 bases, leaving 17 bases between the germline ends. The CDR3 length is 16 residues. DNA for the CDR3: TGTGCCAGCAGTTTAATGACCGGGAGTGGAATAGATACGCAGTATTTT. Translated: CASSLMTGSGIDTQYF.

The chain has TRBV7-3 and TRBJ2-3, with 7 bases lining up with TRBD2. The CDR3 totals 16 residues. Per germline, CDR1 SGHTA and CDR2 FQGTGA. The V gene end was trimmed by 5 bases and the J gene end by 4 bases; junction bases not matched to a gene: 12. The CDR3 is CASSPGEGRRADTQYF. The CDR3 DNA follows: TGTGCCAGCAGCCCCGGGGAGGGACGTCGAGCAGATACGCAGTATTTT.

This clonotype turned up a few times. The chain links TRBV7-9 to TRBJ2-1; 8 bases align to TRBD2. This CDR3 is built from 14 residues. With 7 bases clipped from V and 2 bases from J, the junction kept 4 bases outside the gene matches. From germline, CDR1 is SEHNR and CDR2 FQNEAQ (reference sequence). For the CDR3, the DNA is TGTGCCAGCATCGGTAGCGGGGCCTACAATGAGCAGTTCTTC. It codes for CASIGSGAYNEQFF.

Comments on this clonotype: Mismatch with germline at one junction end may stem from a read error. The chain joins TRBV3-1 to TRBJ2-7; no clear D. CDR1 and CDR2 from the germline V gene are LGHDT and YNNKEL (reference sequence). This CDR3 has 11 residues. This CDR3 reads CASSQESLQDF. The CDR3 DNA sequence: TGTGCCAGCAGCCAAGAGTCCCTCCAGGACTTC.

V and J are TRBV20-1 and TRBJ2-5, with D perhaps matching TRBD2 (5 bases). The CDR3 has 15 residues. Germline CDR1 and CDR2: DFQATT and SNEGSKA (reference sequence). Trimming stripped 2 bases from V and 2 bases from J, with 15 bases between. As DNA, the CDR3 is TGCAGTGCTAGACATGGCCAGCGGCTACAAGAGACCCAGTACTTC. The encoded protein is CSARHGQRLQETQYF.

This clonotype came up a few times. V usage is TRBV6-5 and J usage is TRBJ1-5; 8 bases are shared with TRBD1. After removal of 0 bases from V and 7 bases from J, the junction contained 5 bases not matched to a gene. Germline CDR1 is MNHEY and CDR2 is SVGAGI. The CDR3 runs to 15 residues. The CDR3 reads CASSYSRTGNQPQHF. CDR3 DNA sequence: TGTGCCAGCAGTTACTCCAGGACAGGGAACCAGCCCCAGCATTTT.

This clonotype was detected a few times. J is TRBJ1-4 and V is TRBV5-1, with D uncertain. The CDR3 totals 16 residues. Per germline, CDR1 SGHRS and CDR2 YFSETQ. Trimming took off 4 bases at V and 4 bases at J, with 17 bases between the two ends. CDR3: CASSEWAESVNEKLFF. In nucleotides, the CDR3 is TGCGCCAGCAGCGAGTGGGCGGAATCCGTTAATGAAAAACTGTTTTTT.

This clonotype was picked up many times. The chain is built from TRBV7-2 and TRBJ2-4; D is undetermined. Trimming shortened V by 2 bases and J by 1 base, and 12 bases separated the two germline ends. Germline V gene data show CDR1 as SGHTA and CDR2 as FQGNSA. The CDR3 spans 16 residues. CDR3 protein: CASSLNVGSAKNIQYF. The CDR3 coding sequence is TGTGCCAGCAGCTTAAACGTAGGATCGGCCAAAAACATTCAGTACTTC. Drawing the rest from reference TRBV7-2 and TRBJ2-4, the complete variable domain is GAGVSQSPSNKVTEKGKDVELRCDPISGHTALYWYRQSLGQGLEFLIYFQGNSAPDKSGLPSDRFSAERTGGSVSTLTIQRTQQEDSAVYLCASSLNVGSAKNIQYFGAGTRLSVL.

The rearrangement joins TRBV20-1 to TRBJ2-7; 9 bases line up with TRBD1. The germline CDR1 and CDR2 sequences are DFQATT and SNEGSKA (reference sequence). The V gene end was trimmed by 6 bases and the J gene end by 6 bases; junction bases not matched to a gene: 15. This CDR3 has 15 residues. The CDR3 DNA follows: TGCAGTGCAACATCCCATGGGACAGGGACCACCGAGCAGTACTTC. Residues: CSATSHGTGTTEQYF.

The CDR3 spells CATSRDKRGNQPQHF. The CDR3 DNA is TGTGCCACCAGCAGAGATAAAAGAGGGAATCAGCCCCAGCATTTT. The V call is TRBV15, the J call TRBJ1-5; D is uncertain. This CDR3 region has 15 residues. Germline CDR1 is LNHNV and CDR2 is YYDKDF (reference sequence). Trimming removed 0 bases from V and 4 bases from J, with 10 bases in between.

The chain is built from TRBV6-5 and TRBJ1-6; tentatively, D is TRBD1 (5 bases). CDR1 is MNHEY, CDR2 SVGAGI, per germline. This CDR3 has 15 amino acids. Trimming took 0 bases from V and 7 from J, leaving 10 bases between them. The CDR3 spells CASSYSGRENSPLHF. The CDR3 coding sequence is TGTGCCAGCAGTTACTCCGGCAGGGAAAATTCACCCCTCCACTTT.

This clonotype was seen a few times. The chain's CDR3 is CASSLGRGLRNEQFF. CDR3 nucleotides: TGTGCCAGCAGTTTGGGCAGGGGGCTGCGCAATGAGCAGTTCTTC. The gene calls are TRBV27 and TRBJ2-1, with 8 bases aligning to TRBD1. Germline V gene sequence: CDR1 MNHEY, CDR2 SMNVEV (reference sequence). This CDR3 comprises 15 residues. The junction had 7 bases not matched to a gene; V was cut back by 3 bases and J by 6 bases.

This clonotype was seen a few times. This rearrangement joins TRBV6-1 to TRBJ2-7, with a possible D match to TRBD1 (6 bases). CDR1 and CDR2 (germline): MNHNS, SASEGT. Trimming left V 1 base short and J 7 bases short, with 17 bases between. This CDR3 contains 15 residues. The CDR3 DNA reads as TGTGCCAGCAGTGAAGAGCGCACAGGGCTTATGGAGCAGTACTTC. It encodes CASSEERTGLMEQYF.

In this sample, this clonotype turned up a few times. The CDR3 region is CASSFEISPSGANVLTF. Here the CDR3 DNA reads TGTGCCAGCAGTTTTGAGATCTCACCTTCTGGGGCCAACGTCCTGACTTTC. The rearrangement uses TRBV27 and TRBJ2-6; D unclear. The germline V gene has CDR1 MNHEY and CDR2 SMNVEV (reference sequence). The CDR3 covers 17 residues. Trimming removed 3 bases at V and 1 base at J, with 13 bases between.

The CDR3 coding sequence is TGTGCCAGCAGCTTAGGGGACAGAAATCAAGAGACCCAGTACTTC. Translation gives CASSLGDRNQETQYF. The chain links TRBV11-2 to TRBJ2-5; TRBD1 matches at 7 bases. CDR3 length: 15 amino acids. The ends lost 1 base at V and 2 bases at J; junction bases unmatched: 4. Looked up from germline, CDR1 is SGHAT and CDR2 is FQNNGV.

This clonotype has just a few counts. V gene TRBV5-1 combines with J gene TRBJ2-4; no clear D. The CDR3 consists of 14 residues. Germline assignment: CDR1 SGHRS and CDR2 YFSETQ. Trimming removed 4 bases at V and 3 bases at J, with 11 bases between. CDR3 DNA: TGCGCCAGCAGCCCGTTGTACGGCAAAAACATTCAGTACTTC. It translates to CASSPLYGKNIQYF.

This clonotype was seen a few times. The chain joins TRBV9 to TRBJ2-2; unclear D gene. The CDR3 totals 15 residues. The V gene's germline CDR1 is SGDLS and CDR2 YYNGEE. The ends were cut back, 4 bases at V and 7 bases at J, with 17 bases in the middle. CDR3 in amino acids: CASSPGQKAVGELFF. In nucleotides, the CDR3 is TGTGCCAGCAGCCCGGGTCAGAAGGCGGTCGGGGAGCTGTTTTTT.

This clonotype was found a few times. This sequence joins TRBV12-5 and TRBJ1-1; D gene uncertain. Germline loops: CDR1 LGHNT, CDR2 FRNRAP. There are 14 residues in the CDR3. Trimming removed 3 bases from V and 0 bases from J, with 8 bases in between. The chain's CDR3 is CASGLQLLNTEAFF. The CDR3, as DNA: TGTGCTAGTGGTTTACAGCTATTGAACACTGAAGCTTTCTTT.

This chain links TRBV20-1 with TRBJ2-1; no clear D. Trimming took 0 bases from V and 4 from J, leaving 13 bases between them. Germline V gene data show CDR1 as DFQATT and CDR2 as SNEGSKA (reference sequence). CDR3 size: 15 residues. CDR3 sequence reads: CSARDSRSRYNEQFF. The CDR3 bases are TGCAGTGCTAGAGATAGTAGGTCTAGATACAATGAGCAGTTCTTC.

The chain is built from TRBV7-9 and TRBJ2-5, with D possibly being TRBD2 (6 bases). The germline gives CDR1 SEHNR, CDR2 FQNEAQ (reference sequence). V was clipped by 5 bases and J by 1 base, with 11 bases between them. There are 14 residues in the CDR3. CDR3 sequence: CASSETGGQETQYF. The CDR3 nucleotides read TGTGCCAGCAGCGAAACCGGGGGCCAAGAGACCCAGTACTTC.

The genes are TRBV20-1 and TRBJ2-1; D might be TRBD1 or TRBD2, each matching 5 bases. Trimming took off 5 bases at V and 4 bases at J, with 15 bases between the two ends. The CDR3 contains 14 residues. Germline assignment: CDR1 DFQATT and CDR2 SNEGSKA (reference sequence). The chain's CDR3 is CSADRGFRYNEQFF. In nucleotides, the CDR3 is TGCAGTGCTGATCGGGGCTTTCGATACAATGAGCAGTTCTTC.

The chain combines TRBV6-5 with TRBJ2-1; D possibly corresponds to TRBD2 (6 bases). Germline assignment: CDR1 MNHEY and CDR2 SVGAGI. This CDR3 spans 12 amino acids. V lost 4 bases, J lost 11 bases, and 12 bases lay in between. This CDR3 reads CASSSVRGKQFF. The CDR3 nucleotides read TGTGCCAGCAGTTCTGTTCGGGGGAAGCAGTTCTTC.

The chain employs TRBV12-3 or TRBV12-4 and TRBJ1-3; D call uncertain. With 8 bases removed from V and 0 bases from J, the gap between germline ends came to 8 bases. The CDR3 is 13 amino acids. CDR3 sequence reads: CASSADSGNTIYF. The CDR3 coding sequence is TGTGCCAGCTCTGCGGACTCTGGAAACACCATATATTTT.

V usage is TRBV6-1 and J usage is TRBJ2-7; either TRBD1 or TRBD2 may fit D (5 bases each). Germline V gene sequence: CDR1 MNHNS, CDR2 SASEGT. V dropped 7 bases and J dropped 6 bases, with 16 bases sitting between them. The CDR3 length is 13 residues. The CDR3 sequence: CASTGTLFGEQYF. DNA for the CDR3: TGTGCCAGCACCGGGACCCTCTTCGGCGAGCAGTACTTC.

CDR3 in amino acids: CASSLIRGEDTEAFF. The CDR3, as DNA: TGCGCCAGCAGCTTGATACGGGGCGAGGACACTGAAGCTTTCTTT. The chain uses TRBV5-1 and TRBJ1-1, with a weak D call TRBD1 (5 bases). The CDR3 is 15 amino acids. Germline V gene lookup returns CDR1 SGHRS and CDR2 YFSETQ. Trimming removed 1 base from V and 3 bases from J, with 13 bases in between. The whole variable domain, remainder taken from reference TRBV5-1 and TRBJ1-1, is KAGVTQTPRYLIKTRGQQVTLSCSPISGHRSVSWYQQTPGQGLQFLFEYFSETQRNKGNFPGRFSGRQFSNSRSEMNVSTLELGDSALYLCASSLIRGEDTEAFFGQGTRLTVV.

The V call is TRBV20-1, the J call TRBJ2-3; 8 bases are shared with TRBD2. This CDR3 spans 13 amino acids. In germline, CDR1 is DFQATT, CDR2 SNEGSKA (reference sequence). V lost 6 bases and J lost 5; bases outside the gene matches: 7. CDR3 in amino acids: CSARLAGRDTQYF. Here the CDR3 DNA reads TGCAGTGCGAGATTAGCGGGGCGAGATACGCAGTATTTT.

Only a few counts were recorded for this clonotype. The V gene is TRBV6-1, the J gene TRBJ1-3; 7 bases are a match to TRBD1. Per germline, CDR1 MNHNS and CDR2 SASEGT. V lost 6 bases and J lost 0; bases outside the gene matches: 5. The CDR3 totals 15 residues. The CDR3 nucleotides read TGTGCCAGCAGGGGGACAGAAACCTCTGGAAACACCATATATTTT. Translating gives CASRGTETSGNTIYF.